This T cell receptor beta chain derives from a study of blood T cell repertoires in COVID-19. Whole-study context: Researchers got acute and convalescent COVID-19 samples from the United States, Italy and Spain. Sources were T cells, B-cell-depleted T cells, or PBMCs; the material itself was cDNA or gDNA.

The table lists this clone with a few counts. In the original analysis: Estimation of nucleated cell counts relied on the amplification of reference gene primers. Here immunoSEQ multiplex PCR was the method, and the copy in TCRdb shows in-frame clones only, minus some. V and J calls and clone size are copied from that table; D and trimming were computed from the DNA. The sample consists of some 200,000 clones, more than 80% of them appearing once. The CDR3 loop spans 14 amino acids. CDR1 and CDR2 from the germline V gene are SNHLY and FYNNEI. The chain employs TRBV2 and TRBJ2-1; maybe TRBD2 (5 bases). The clonotype was recovered from a woman at least 80 years old with acute or convalescent COVID-19. Sequenced material: peripheral blood. The CDR3 DNA follows: TGTGCTTCTCGGGATTCGAGCCTACACGATGAGCAGTTCTTC. As protein: CASRDSSLHDEQFF. Complete variable domain (other parts from reference TRBV2 and TRBJ2-1): EPEVTQTPSHQVTQMGQEVILRCVPISNHLYFYWYRQILGQKVEFLVSFYNNEISEKSEIFDDQFSVERPDGSNFTLKIRSTKLEDSAMYFCASRDSSLHDEQFFGPGTRLTVL.